This T cell receptor beta chain came from a study of T cell changes during pregnancy in multiple sclerosis. Profiling relied on immunoSEQ multiplex PCR, and the TCRdb table lists in-frame clones only, not all of them. The sample records 57,000 or so clones, roughly 90% being singletons. The CDR3 extends over 14 amino acids. V was clipped by 1 base and J by 10 bases; unmatched bases: 7. Looked up from germline, CDR1 is SEHNR and CDR2 is FQNEAQ (reference sequence). This TCR was recovered from a female donor with multiple sclerosis, enrolled in a pregnancy study. The input for sequencing was peripheral blood, taken in the first trimester of pregnancy. The chain links TRBV7-9 to TRBJ1-1; TRBD1 matches at 9 bases. This chain's CDR3 is CASSLGRQGGIAFF. The CDR3 DNA is TGTGCCAGCAGCTTAGGGAGACAGGGGGGAATAGCTTTCTTT.